The rows below give T cell receptor beta chains drawn from one sample of a study of T cells in Graves' hyperthyroidism and ophthalmopathy. From the multiplex PCR reads, TCRdb called clonotypes with MiXCR, one entry per CDR3 protein. The sample has hundreds of thousands of distinct CDR3 sequences; 46% are singletons. Sequenced material: peripheral blood or thyroid tissue (not recorded which). The receptors were gathered from a woman aged 18-30 years with Graves' hyperthyroidism. CDR3s leave out the opening cysteine and the closing phenylalanine or tryptophan. A D gene is named only where the DNA matches it firmly.

- | TRBJ2-5 | TRBV24-1 | ATNGQGTATQETQY
- | TRBJ1-3 | TRBV12-3/TRBV12-4 | ASSLQGDSGNTIY
- | TRBJ2-7 | TRBV29-1 | SVGSSAWEQY
- | TRBJ1-2 | TRBV25-1 | ASSKRTLDKGGYT
- | TRBJ2-7 | TRBV7-3 | ASSFNYRHSYEQY
- | TRBJ1-2 | TRBV19 | ASTGTARFGYT
- | TRBJ1-3 | TRBV11-2 | ASSLWGTPLLATGNTIY
- | TRBJ2-5 | TRBV4-1 | ASSQREEETQY
- | TRBJ1-1 | TRBV9 | ASSVLGGKFGTEAF
- | TRBJ1-1 | TRBV11-1 | ASSRELNTEAF
- | TRBJ2-2 | TRBV7-9 | APDAVFAGELF
TRBD1 | TRBJ1-4 | TRBV5-1 | ASRRLPGQTTTNEKLF
- | TRBJ1-5 | TRBV15 | APAPGGWYQPQH
TRBD1 | TRBJ2-7 | TRBV12-3/TRBV12-4 | ASPGTGSVNEQY
- | TRBJ1-1 | TRBV9 | ASSQVSGAAF
- | TRBJ1-2 | TRBV2 | ASSEVGARYGYT
- | TRBJ1-6 | TRBV10-3 | ASSTRLDSPLH
- | TRBJ1-1 | TRBV12-3/TRBV12-4 | ASSPGGAEAF
- | TRBJ1-5 | TRBV29-1 | SLGNQPQH
- | TRBJ2-2 | TRBV7-3 | ASSHGAGTNTGELF
TRBD2 | - | TRBV2 | ASRGTSDEQF
- | TRBJ1-1 | TRBV25-1 | ASRGEVGTEAF
- | TRBJ2-5 | TRBV25-1 | ASSEYRDRQETQY
- | TRBJ1-1 | TRBV19 | ASSIGAEAF
TRBD1 | TRBJ1-2 | TRBV10-3 | ASTLRDRGGYT
TRBD1 | TRBJ1-4 | TRBV2 | ASSGQEGEKLF
- | TRBJ2-7 | TRBV21-1 | ASSTQPLRDGPYEQY
- | TRBJ1-4 | TRBV15 | ATSRDEEGRKLF
- | TRBJ1-2 | TRBV12-3/TRBV12-4 | ASITNQGFGYT
- | TRBJ2-7 | TRBV7-8 | ASSPEAWSSYEQY
- | TRBJ1-6 | TRBV7-3 | ASSFAGDHSPLH
TRBD2 | TRBJ2-5 | TRBV11-3 | ASITSGSMETQY
- | TRBJ2-7 | TRBV7-2 | ASNLEASSYEQY
- | TRBJ1-2 | TRBV7-9 | ASSLGGRAGYT
TRBD2 | TRBJ2-7 | TRBV10-3 | ASSYGGRREQY
- | TRBJ1-5 | TRBV19 | ASSVPRQPQH
- | TRBJ2-7 | TRBV6-6 | ASSPLGPYEQY
TRBD2 | TRBJ2-5 | TRBV2 | ASSASAGGPQY
- | TRBJ1-2 | TRBV10-3 | ASSYGTARDGYT
- | TRBJ1-1 | TRBV7-3 | ASGLYYTEAF
- | TRBJ1-4 | TRBV9 | ASRRQAGANEKLF
- | TRBJ2-5 | TRBV7-7 | ASSLGGTRAAKETQY
TRBD2 | TRBJ2-3 | TRBV29-1 | SVEVGRGSTDTQY
- | TRBJ1-6 | TRBV15 | ATKDRGINSPLH
- | TRBJ1-4 | TRBV2 | ASTSGATNEKLF
- | TRBJ2-3 | TRBV7-2 | ASSFLTDTQY